One and the same sample provided the 23 T cell receptor beta chains below, sequenced in a study of regulatory dendritic cells for organ transplantation. These TCRs are of unknown antigen specificity. Profiling relied on immunoSEQ multiplex PCR, and the TCRdb table lists in-frame clones only, not all of them. Of about 11,000 clones in the sample, roughly 70% are singletons; the top ten hold about 2.6%. CFSE-labeled sorted T cells met regulatory or mature dendritic cells for around 5 days. Sequencing was carried out using memory CD4+ T cells from blood cultured with regulatory dendritic cells. Subset defined: CD45RO+ memory T cells. Every receptor here comes from a human donor in good health.

This chain uses TRBV11-2 with TRBJ1-3, with D hard to call. From germline, CDR1 is SGHAT and CDR2 FQNNGV. The CDR3 has 15 residues. Trimming pared 2 bases from V and 0 bases from J, leaving 8 bases between. As DNA, the CDR3 is TGTGCCAGCAGCTTAACCGGGAGCTCTGGAAACACCATATATTTT. Translation: CASSLTGSSGNTIYF.

This clone has just one count. The chain links TRBV6-1 to TRBJ1-2; D gene uncertain. V was shortened by 7 bases and J by 4 bases, with 13 bases between the two germline ends. The CDR3 has 13 amino acids. From germline, CDR1 is MNHNS and CDR2 SASEGT. The CDR3 nucleotides read TGTGCCAGCAACAGACACGTAGTCTATGGCTACACCTTC. This codes for CASNRHVVYGYTF.

The chain carries TRBV14 and TRBJ1-3; D is ambiguous. Germline V gene lookup returns CDR1 SGHDN and CDR2 FVKESK. The CDR3 totals 11 residues. The V and J ends lost 2 bases and 8 bases respectively, with 4 bases between them. CDR3 in amino acids: CASSQYDTIYF. CDR3 nucleotide sequence: TGTGCCAGCAGCCAATATGACACCATATATTTT.

The chain combines TRBV7-6 with TRBJ1-2, with D possibly matching TRBD1 (5 bases). Per germline, CDR1 SGHVS and CDR2 FNYEAQ. The germline V and J ends were trimmed by 5 bases and 8 bases, with 24 bases remaining between them. CDR3 length: 16 residues. CDR3 sequence: CASSPGADDPGPGYTF. CDR3 sequence (DNA): TGTGCCAGCAGCCCCGGAGCCGACGATCCAGGGCCCGGCTACACCTTC.

V and J are TRBV27 and TRBJ1-1, with TRBD1 as a possible D gene (5 bases). The CDR3 contains 11 residues. Trimming removed 10 bases from V and 7 bases from J, with 13 bases in between. The germline gives CDR1 MNHEY, CDR2 SMNVEV (reference sequence). CDR3 in DNA: TGTGCCACCGAATGGGGGGGTGAAGCTTTCTTT. Translating it yields CATEWGGEAFF.

The V and J genes are TRBV6-6 and TRBJ1-1; D is unresolved. The germline V gene encodes CDR1 MNHNY and CDR2 SVGAGI (reference sequence). There are 13 residues in the CDR3. Trimming took off 2 bases at V and 5 bases at J, with 9 bases between the two ends. The CDR3 coding sequence is TGTGCCAGCAGTTACAGGGAGGGAACTGAAGCTTTCTTT. This gives the protein CASSYREGTEAFF.

This chain uses TRBV5-1 with TRBJ2-7, with D perhaps TRBD2 (5 bases). Germline V gives CDR1 SGHRS, CDR2 YFSETQ. There are 16 residues in the CDR3. The V end lost 5 bases, the J end lost 0 bases, and 18 bases lay between the germline ends. The CDR3 nucleotides read TGCGCCAGCAGAAAACCGGGAAGCATAGCCTCCTACGAGCAGTACTTC. Its protein is CASRKPGSIASYEQYF.

This chain joins TRBV6-5 and TRBJ2-1, with 12 bases identical to TRBD2. The CDR3 loop spans 16 amino acids. Germline CDR1 MNHEY, CDR2 SVGAGI. Germline trimming cut 4 bases from V and 4 bases from J; bases unmatched to any gene: 5. As DNA, the CDR3 is TGTGCCAGCAGTTCTCGGACTAGCGGGGAATACAATGAGCAGTTCTTC. Translating gives CASSSRTSGEYNEQFF.

This clone was seen only a few times. The chain is built from TRBV14 and TRBJ2-1, with D possibly TRBD2 on 6 matching bases. The V gene's germline CDR1 is SGHDN and CDR2 FVKESK. This CDR3 is built from 17 residues. V was trimmed by 1 base and J by 2 bases, leaving 15 bases between them. The CDR3 loop reads CASSQGITSYAYNEQFF. The DNA of the CDR3 is TGTGCCAGCAGCCAAGGGATCACTAGCTACGCCTACAATGAGCAGTTCTTC.

This clone has only one observation. This chain uses TRBV5-6 with TRBJ2-2; a weak D match, TRBD2 (6 bases). Germline CDR1 SGHDT, CDR2 YYEEEE. This CDR3 is 14 amino acids long. V was cut by 3 bases and J by 3 bases, with 9 bases left in between. This CDR3 reads CASSWGLHTGELFF. The DNA of the CDR3 is TGTGCCAGCAGCTGGGGACTGCACACCGGGGAGCTGTTTTTT.

The chain employs TRBV5-8 and TRBJ2-6; D is unresolved. CDR1 and CDR2 (germline): SGHTS, YDEGEE. CDR3 length equals 18 residues. Trimming took 0 bases from V and 0 from J, leaving 13 bases between them. CDR3 amino acids: CASSLARSSTSGANVLTF. In DNA form, the CDR3 reads TGTGCCAGCAGCTTGGCCAGGTCCTCGACCTCTGGGGCCAACGTCCTGACTTTC.

This chain joins TRBV5-1 and TRBJ2-7, with TRBD1 identical over 7 bases. This CDR3 comprises 15 residues. Germline loops: CDR1 SGHRS, CDR2 YFSETQ. J gave up 0 bases and V 4 bases, and 7 bases lay outside the gene matches. This chain's CDR3 is CASSPGQPSSYEQYF. The CDR3 DNA is TGCGCCAGCAGCCCGGGACAGCCCTCCTCCTACGAGCAGTACTTC.

The CDR3 bases are TGCGCCAGCATACCGGGACAGGGGGCGGGGGGCACTGAAGCTTTCTTT. As protein: CASIPGQGAGGTEAFF. The chain has TRBV5-1 and TRBJ1-1; 12 nucleotides line up with TRBD1. J gave up 4 bases and V 6 bases, and 10 bases lay outside the gene matches. This CDR3 has 16 amino acids. Looked up from germline, CDR1 is SGHRS and CDR2 is YFSETQ.

The rearrangement joins TRBV27 to TRBJ2-4, with TRBD1 as a possible D gene (6 bases). The CDR3 totals 13 residues. Germline lookup yields CDR1 MNHEY and CDR2 SMNVEV (reference sequence). Trimming left V 10 bases short and J 2 bases short, with 12 bases between. The CDR3 spells CATSRGSKNIQYF. CDR3 bases: TGTGCCACCTCCAGGGGATCCAAAAACATTCAGTACTTC.

The rearrangement links TRBV14 to TRBJ1-4; 7 bases fit TRBD1. The CDR3 covers 15 residues. The V gene's germline CDR1 is SGHDN and CDR2 FVKESK. V was clipped by 4 bases and J by 6 bases; unmatched bases: 8. The DNA of the CDR3 is TGTGCCAGCAGCCCTGGGACAGCCAGGGATGAAAAACTGTTTTTT. Its protein product is CASSPGTARDEKLFF.

The chain has TRBV27 and TRBJ2-3; TRBD2 matches at 10 bases. This CDR3 has 16 residues. Germline loops: CDR1 MNHEY, CDR2 SMNVEV (reference sequence). With 8 bases clipped from V and 0 bases from J, the junction kept 8 bases outside the gene matches. This CDR3 is CASSRAGGFSTDTQYF. The CDR3 nucleotides read TGTGCCAGCTCTCGAGCGGGGGGGTTTAGCACAGATACGCAGTATTTT.

The chain joins TRBV5-1 to TRBJ1-1; 7 nucleotides agree with TRBD1. Germline loops: CDR1 SGHRS, CDR2 YFSETQ. The V and J ends lost 2 bases and 0 bases, in that order; junction bases with no gene match: 4. CDR3 length equals 15 residues. As DNA, the CDR3 is TGCGCCAGCAGCTTAGGGGGCGAGTTGAACACTGAAGCTTTCTTT. The encoded protein is CASSLGGELNTEAFF.

The chain has TRBV7-6 and TRBJ2-7; 7 nucleotides align to TRBD1. CDR3 length: 14 amino acids. Germline V gene sequence: CDR1 SGHVS, CDR2 FNYEAQ. J gave up 4 bases and V 1 base, and 4 bases lay outside the gene matches. The CDR3 is CASSLGGQTYEQYF. The CDR3 nucleotides are TGTGCCAGCAGCTTAGGGGGACAGACGTACGAGCAGTACTTC.

The V gene is TRBV9, the J gene TRBJ1-3; no reliable D call. The CDR3 extends over 17 amino acids. Germline loops: CDR1 SGDLS, CDR2 YYNGEE. With 0 bases removed from V and 1 base from J, the gap between germline ends came to 14 bases. Here the CDR3 reads CASSVEAATRSGNTIYF. CDR3 DNA: TGTGCCAGCAGCGTAGAGGCGGCAACCCGTTCTGGAAACACCATATATTTT.

The chain has TRBV11-3 and TRBJ2-7; the D gene is possibly TRBD1 (5 bases). CDR3 length: 15 amino acids. Trimming cost V 4 bases and J 0 bases, with 13 bases left between them. The V gene's germline CDR1 is SGHNT and CDR2 YENEEA. DNA for the CDR3: TGTGCCAGCAGCTCCCGTGGGGCACACTCCTACGAGCAGTACTTC. This gives the protein CASSSRGAHSYEQYF. Variable domain in full (rest from reference TRBV11-3 and TRBJ2-7): EAGVVQSPRYKIIEKKQPVAFWCNPISGHNTLYWYLQNLGQGPELLIRYENEEAVDDSQLPKDRFSAERLKGVDSTLKIQPAELGDSAVYLCASSSRGAHSYEQYFGPGTRLTVT.

By share of the sample, this clone is medium-sized. The V gene is TRBV5-1, the J gene TRBJ2-2, with 10 bases lining up with TRBD2. This CDR3 contains 16 residues. The germline CDR1 and CDR2 sequences are SGHRS and YFSETQ. Losses at the gene ends were 5 bases for V and 0 bases for J; bases not matched to a gene: 4. The CDR3 region is CASSNSGGPNTGELFF. For the CDR3, the DNA is TGCGCCAGCAGTAATAGCGGGGGGCCGAACACCGGGGAGCTGTTTTTT. The entire variable domain, with the rest obtained from reference TRBV5-1 and TRBJ2-2, is as follows: KAGVTQTPRYLIKTRGQQVTLSCSPISGHRSVSWYQQTPGQGLQFLFEYFSETQRNKGNFPGRFSGRQFSNSRSEMNVSTLELGDSALYLCASSNSGGPNTGELFFGEGSRLTVL.

The CDR3 DNA sequence: TGTGCCAGCAGCTTATGGGAGGGCAATGAGCAGTTCTTC. Residues: CASSLWEGNEQFF. The chain couples TRBV7-2 to TRBJ2-1; 7 bases map to TRBD2. Per germline, CDR1 SGHTA and CDR2 FQGNSA. There are 13 residues in the CDR3. After removal of 2 bases from V and 6 bases from J, the junction contained 1 base not matched to a gene.

This sequence joins TRBV19 and TRBJ2-1; 7 bases fit TRBD1. Trimming at V came to 5 bases and at J to 5 bases, leaving 9 bases not matched to a gene. Germline V gene lookup returns CDR1 LNHDA and CDR2 SQIVND (reference sequence). The CDR3 has 15 residues. The CDR3: CASSYRGPNNNEQFF. The CDR3 nucleotides read TGTGCCAGTAGTTACAGGGGACCTAATAACAATGAGCAGTTCTTC. Full variable domain (outside the CDR3, taken from reference TRBV19 and TRBJ2-1): DGGITQSPKYLFRKEGQNVTLSCEQNLNHDAMYWYRQDPGQGLRLIYYSQIVNDFQKGDIAEGYSVSREKKESFPLTVTSAQKNPTAFYLCASSYRGPNNNEQFFGPGTRLTVL.